The rows below give T cell receptor beta chains drawn from one sample of a study of blood T cell repertoires in COVID-19. Profiled with immunoSEQ multiplex PCR; TCRdb holds only in-frame clones, not every one. The table records more than 150,000 clones, 80% to 90% of them present only once. Sequenced material: peripheral blood. These receptors all stem from a woman between 40 and 50 years old with acute or convalescent COVID-19. Each CDR3 is given with its conserved first and last residue. D genes are given only for firm matches.

CDR3nt,CDR3aa,j_gene,v_gene,d_gene
TGTGCGGCTGGACAGCTTCACAATGAGCAGTTCTTC,CAAGQLHNEQFF,TRBJ2-1,TRBV6-5,.
TGTGCCAGCAGCAAAAGGACTAGCGGGAGCCGAACCTACGAGCAGTACTTC,CASSKRTSGSRTYEQYF,TRBJ2-7,TRBV7-9,TRBD2
TGTGCCAGCAGCCTGGGACTTTCCGGGGAGCTGTTTTTT,CASSLGLSGELFF,TRBJ2-2,TRBV3-1/TRBV3-2,.
TGCGCCAGCAGCAATGGAGGTGATGAAAAACTGTTTTTT,CASSNGGDEKLFF,TRBJ1-4,TRBV5-1,.
TGTGCCAGCAGCTTAGACGACAGGGGGAATGAGCAGTTCTTC,CASSLDDRGNEQFF,TRBJ2-1,TRBV7-6,TRBD1
TGTGCCAGCAGCGGGACAGGATCTCCCTACGAGCAGTACTTC,CASSGTGSPYEQYF,TRBJ2-7,TRBV6-5,TRBD1
TGTGCCAGCAGATTAATTCAGGGGGCAGGACAGCCCCAGCATTTT,CASRLIQGAGQPQHF,TRBJ1-5,TRBV6-5,TRBD1
TGCGCCAGCAGTGAAGGACAGGGATTCGGGGAGCAGTACTTC,CASSEGQGFGEQYF,TRBJ2-7,TRBV10-2,TRBD1
TGTGCCAGTATTTCTTCCGGGAGCGTAGGGGAGCAGTACTTC,CASISSGSVGEQYF,TRBJ2-7,TRBV19,.
TGCGCCAGCAGCCTAGGACTAGCCGTTGAGCAGTTCTTC,CASSLGLAVEQFF,TRBJ2-1,TRBV5-1,TRBD2
TGTGCCAGCAGTGAAGGGAGTAATTCACCCCTCCACTTT,CASSEGSNSPLHF,TRBJ1-6,TRBV6-1,.
TGTGCCAGCAGTTACGTCAGTTCGGAGACCCAGTACTTC,CASSYVSSETQYF,TRBJ2-5,TRBV6-2/TRBV6-3,.
TGTGCCAGCAAGGGGGACAGGGAAATCACCCTCCACTTT,CASKGDREITLHF,TRBJ1-6,TRBV2,TRBD1
TGTGCCAGCAGTGAAACCGGGGTTCTATACGAGCAGTACTTC,CASSETGVLYEQYF,TRBJ2-7,TRBV25-1,.
TGTGCCAGCAGCGTAGAGGGGGCAGGGTATTATCCCGGGGAGCTGTTTTTT,CASSVEGAGYYPGELFF,TRBJ2-2,TRBV9,TRBD1
TGTGCCAGCAGCTTGGGAGGGCATGGGGATACGCAGTATTTT,CASSLGGHGDTQYF,TRBJ2-3,TRBV5-6,.
TGTGCCAGCAGCCCTCTTGACACCGGGGAGCTGTTTTTT,CASSPLDTGELFF,TRBJ2-2,TRBV3-1/TRBV3-2,.
TGTGCCAGCAGCAGCCCGGTGGGGGGGCGGGTCACCGGGGAGCTGTTTTTT,CASSSPVGGRVTGELFF,TRBJ2-2,TRBV9,.
TGTGCCAGCAGCCAAGAAGCGGGCGTCGGCGAGCAGTACTTC,CASSQEAGVGEQYF,TRBJ2-7,TRBV14,.
TGTGCCAGCAGTTACATGTCAGGGATCGGCACTGAAGCTTTCTTT,CASSYMSGIGTEAFF,TRBJ1-1,TRBV6-5,.
TGTGCCAGCAGTTACTCACCGGAGACAGATACGCAGTATTTT,CASSYSPETDTQYF,TRBJ2-3,TRBV6-5,.
TGTGCCAGCACCCCCGCAGGGTCCTCTGGAAACACCATATATTTT,CASTPAGSSGNTIYF,TRBJ1-3,TRBV28,.
TGTGCCAGTAGACTCACGGCACCGGAGCGGGGCAGTACCTACGAGCAGTACTTC,CASRLTAPERGSTYEQYF,TRBJ2-7,TRBV19,TRBD2
TGTGCCAGCAGCGAAAACAACACAAACCTGCACGACGAGCAGTACTTC,CASSENNTNLHDEQYF,TRBJ2-7,TRBV9,.